In its sample, the clone carrying this TCR beta chain was seen once. These data are taken from a study of blood T cell repertoires in COVID-19. Study context: Samples of COVID-19 (acute and convalescent) were obtained from the United States, Italy and Spain.

Methods used by the authors: Nucleated cell counts were estimated from reference gene primer amplification. Using immunoSEQ multiplex PCR, the repertoire was profiled, and TCRdb retains in-frame clones only, with some absent. V, J and clone size reflect that table, while D and trimming were determined from the DNA. The table includes 95,000 or so clones, 81% detected once. V was trimmed by 5 bases and J by 5 bases, leaving 12 bases between them. CDR3 length: 13 amino acids. The J gene is TRBJ1-2, the V gene TRBV12-3 or TRBV12-4; D unresolved. The origin of this receptor is a man of 80 years or more with active or convalescent COVID-19. Material for sequencing was peripheral blood. The CDR3 DNA follows: TGTGCCAGCAGTCCTGTGCAGGATTATGGCTACACCTTC. Amino acid sequence: CASSPVQDYGYTF.